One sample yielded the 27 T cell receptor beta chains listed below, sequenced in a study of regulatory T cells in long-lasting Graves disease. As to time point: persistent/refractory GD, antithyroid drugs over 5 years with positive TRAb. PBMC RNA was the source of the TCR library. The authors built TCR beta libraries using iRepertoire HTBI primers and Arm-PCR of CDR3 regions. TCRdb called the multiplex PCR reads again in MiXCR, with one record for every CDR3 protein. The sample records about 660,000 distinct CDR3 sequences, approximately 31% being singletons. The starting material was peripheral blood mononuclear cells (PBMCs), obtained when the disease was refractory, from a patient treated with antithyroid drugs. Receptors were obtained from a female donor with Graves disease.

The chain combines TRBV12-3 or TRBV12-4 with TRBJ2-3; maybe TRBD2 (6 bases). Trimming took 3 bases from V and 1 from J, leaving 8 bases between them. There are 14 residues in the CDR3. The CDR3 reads CASSFTGGTDTQYF. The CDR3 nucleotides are TGTGCCAGCAGTTTTACGGGAGGCACAGATACGCAGTATTTT.

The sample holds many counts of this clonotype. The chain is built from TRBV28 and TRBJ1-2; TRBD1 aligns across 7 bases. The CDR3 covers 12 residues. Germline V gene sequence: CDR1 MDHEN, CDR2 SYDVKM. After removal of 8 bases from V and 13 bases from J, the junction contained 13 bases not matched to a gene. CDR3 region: CASGTQRGQGTF. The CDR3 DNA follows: TGTGCCAGCGGTACTCAAAGGGGGCAAGGCACCTTC.

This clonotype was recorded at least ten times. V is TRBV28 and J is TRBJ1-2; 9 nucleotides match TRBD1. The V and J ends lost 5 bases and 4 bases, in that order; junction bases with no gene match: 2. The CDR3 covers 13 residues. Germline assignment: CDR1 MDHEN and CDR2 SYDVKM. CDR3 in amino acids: CASSTTGGYGYTF. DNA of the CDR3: TGTGCCAGCAGTACGACAGGGGGCTATGGCTACACCTTC.

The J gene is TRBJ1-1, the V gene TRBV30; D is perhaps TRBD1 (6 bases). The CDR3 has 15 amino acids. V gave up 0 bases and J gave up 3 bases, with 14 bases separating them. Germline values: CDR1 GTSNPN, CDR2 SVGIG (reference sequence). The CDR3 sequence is CAWSVRNRADTEAFF. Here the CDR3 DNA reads TGTGCCTGGAGTGTACGGAACAGGGCGGACACTGAAGCTTTCTTT.

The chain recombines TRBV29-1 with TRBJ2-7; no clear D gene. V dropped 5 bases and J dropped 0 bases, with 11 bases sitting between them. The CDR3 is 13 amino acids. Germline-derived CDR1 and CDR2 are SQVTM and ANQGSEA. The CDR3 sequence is CSVLFQTSYEQYF. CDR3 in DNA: TGCAGCGTTTTATTCCAAACCTCCTACGAGCAGTACTTC.

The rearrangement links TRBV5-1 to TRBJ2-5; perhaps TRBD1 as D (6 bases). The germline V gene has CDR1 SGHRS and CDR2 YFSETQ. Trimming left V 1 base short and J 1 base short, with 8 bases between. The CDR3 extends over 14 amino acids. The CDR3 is CASSLRQVQETQYF. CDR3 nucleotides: TGCGCCAGCAGCTTGCGACAGGTCCAAGAGACCCAGTACTTC.

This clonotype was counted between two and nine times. The CDR3 here is CATSRRDDSYEQYF. CDR3 DNA sequence: TGTGCCACCAGCAGACGGGACGACTCCTACGAGCAGTACTTC. The chain links TRBV15 to TRBJ2-7; D could derive from TRBD1 or TRBD2 (5 bases each). V lost 2 bases, J lost 0 bases, and 8 bases lay in between. The CDR3 contains 14 residues. CDR1 LNHNV and CDR2 YYDKDF come from the germline V gene (reference sequence).

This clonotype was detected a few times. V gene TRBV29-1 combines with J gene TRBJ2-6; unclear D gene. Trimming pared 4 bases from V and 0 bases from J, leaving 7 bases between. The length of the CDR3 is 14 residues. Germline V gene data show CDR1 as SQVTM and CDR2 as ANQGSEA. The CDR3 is CSVAGISGANVLTF. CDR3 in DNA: TGCAGCGTTGCAGGAATCTCTGGGGCCAACGTCCTGACTTTC.

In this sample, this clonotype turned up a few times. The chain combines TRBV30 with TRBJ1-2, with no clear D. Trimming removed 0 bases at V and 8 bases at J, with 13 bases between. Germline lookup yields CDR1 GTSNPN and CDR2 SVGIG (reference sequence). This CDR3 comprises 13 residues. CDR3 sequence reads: CAWSVWGGTGYTF. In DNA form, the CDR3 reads TGTGCCTGGAGTGTCTGGGGAGGCACCGGCTACACCTTC.

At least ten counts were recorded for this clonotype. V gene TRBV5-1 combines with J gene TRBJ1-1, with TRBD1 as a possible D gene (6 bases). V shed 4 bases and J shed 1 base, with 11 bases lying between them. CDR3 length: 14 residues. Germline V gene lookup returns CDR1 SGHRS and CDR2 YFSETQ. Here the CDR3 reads CASSPQGGNTEAFF. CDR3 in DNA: TGCGCCAGCAGCCCACAGGGTGGGAACACTGAAGCTTTCTTT.

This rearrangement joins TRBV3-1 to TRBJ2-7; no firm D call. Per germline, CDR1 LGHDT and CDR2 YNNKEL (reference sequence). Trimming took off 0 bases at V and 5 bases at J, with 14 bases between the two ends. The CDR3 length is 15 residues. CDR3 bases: TGTGCCAGCAGCCAAGATCCCCGGGTTCGTAACGAGCAGTACTTC. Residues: CASSQDPRVRNEQYF.

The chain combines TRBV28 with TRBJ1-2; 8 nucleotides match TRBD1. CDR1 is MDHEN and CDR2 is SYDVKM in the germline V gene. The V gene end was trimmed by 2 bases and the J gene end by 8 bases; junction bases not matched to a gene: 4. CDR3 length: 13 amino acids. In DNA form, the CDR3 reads TGTGCCAGCAGTTTAAGGACAGGGCAAGGCTACACCTTC. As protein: CASSLRTGQGYTF.

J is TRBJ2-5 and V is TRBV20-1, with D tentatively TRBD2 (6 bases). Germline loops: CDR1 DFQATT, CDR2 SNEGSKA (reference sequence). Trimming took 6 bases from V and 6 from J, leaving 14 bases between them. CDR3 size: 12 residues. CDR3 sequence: CSAHSGGKTQYF. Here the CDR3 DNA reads TGCAGTGCCCACTCCGGGGGAAAGACCCAGTACTTC.

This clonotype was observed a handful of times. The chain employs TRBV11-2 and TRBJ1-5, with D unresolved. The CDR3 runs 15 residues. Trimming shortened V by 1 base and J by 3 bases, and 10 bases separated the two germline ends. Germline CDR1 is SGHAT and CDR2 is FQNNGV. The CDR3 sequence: CASSLGVSANQPQHF. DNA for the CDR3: TGTGCCAGCAGCTTAGGTGTCTCTGCCAATCAGCCCCAGCATTTT.

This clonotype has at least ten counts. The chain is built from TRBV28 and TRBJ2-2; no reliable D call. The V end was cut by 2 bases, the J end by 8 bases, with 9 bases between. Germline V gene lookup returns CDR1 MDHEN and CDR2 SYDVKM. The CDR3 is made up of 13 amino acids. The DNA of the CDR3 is TGTGCCAGCAGTTTAGTTGGGGAAGGGGAGCTGTTTTTT. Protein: CASSLVGEGELFF.

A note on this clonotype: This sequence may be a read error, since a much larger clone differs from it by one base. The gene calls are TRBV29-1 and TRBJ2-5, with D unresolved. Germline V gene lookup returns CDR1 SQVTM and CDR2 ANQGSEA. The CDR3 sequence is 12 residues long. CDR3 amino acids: CIVEEFQETQYF. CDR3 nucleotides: TGCATCGTTGAGGAGTTCCAAGAGACCCAGTACTTC. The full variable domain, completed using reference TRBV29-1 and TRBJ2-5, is SAVISQKPSRDICQRGTSLTIQCQVDSQVTMMFWYRQQPGQSLTLIATANQGSEATYESGFVIDKFPISRPNLTFSTLTVSNMSPEDSSIYLCIVEEFQETQYFGPGTRLLVL.

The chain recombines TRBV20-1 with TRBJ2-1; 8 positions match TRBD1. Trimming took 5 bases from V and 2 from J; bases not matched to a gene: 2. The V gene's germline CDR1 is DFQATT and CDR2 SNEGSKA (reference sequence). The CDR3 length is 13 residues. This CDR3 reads CSARTGTYNEQFF. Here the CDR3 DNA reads TGCAGTGCTCGGACAGGGACCTACAATGAGCAGTTCTTC.

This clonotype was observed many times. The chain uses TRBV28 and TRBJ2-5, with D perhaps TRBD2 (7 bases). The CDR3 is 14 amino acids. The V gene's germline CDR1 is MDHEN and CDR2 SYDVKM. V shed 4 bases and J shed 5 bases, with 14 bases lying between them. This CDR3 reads CASSYPGGPETQYF. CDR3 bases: TGTGCCAGCAGTTACCCCGGGGGGCCCGAGACCCAGTACTTC.

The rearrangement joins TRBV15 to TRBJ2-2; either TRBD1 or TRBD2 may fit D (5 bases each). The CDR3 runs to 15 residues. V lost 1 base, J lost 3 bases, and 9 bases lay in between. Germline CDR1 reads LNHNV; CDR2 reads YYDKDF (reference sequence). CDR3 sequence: CATSRGGVHTGELFF. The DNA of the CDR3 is TGTGCCACCAGCAGAGGAGGGGTGCACACCGGGGAGCTGTTTTTT.

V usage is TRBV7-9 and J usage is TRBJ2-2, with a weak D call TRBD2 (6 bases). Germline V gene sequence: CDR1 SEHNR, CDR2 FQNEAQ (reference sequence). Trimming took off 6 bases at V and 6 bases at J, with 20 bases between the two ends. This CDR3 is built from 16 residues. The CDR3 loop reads CASSPVGGSRAGELFF. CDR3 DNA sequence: TGTGCCAGCAGTCCGGTGGGGGGTAGTCGCGCCGGGGAGCTGTTTTTT.

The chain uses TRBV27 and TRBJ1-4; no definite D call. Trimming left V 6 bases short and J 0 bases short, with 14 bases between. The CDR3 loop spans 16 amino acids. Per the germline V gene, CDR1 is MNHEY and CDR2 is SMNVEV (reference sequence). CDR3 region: CASSLSGVATNEKLFF. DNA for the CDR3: TGTGCCAGCAGCTTGAGCGGAGTTGCAACTAATGAAAAACTGTTTTTT.

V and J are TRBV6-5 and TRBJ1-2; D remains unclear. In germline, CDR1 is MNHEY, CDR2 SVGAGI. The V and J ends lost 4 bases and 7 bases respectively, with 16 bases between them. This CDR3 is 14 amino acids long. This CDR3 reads CASSSPDRPFGYTF. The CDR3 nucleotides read TGTGCCAGCAGTTCCCCGGACCGGCCTTTTGGCTACACCTTC.

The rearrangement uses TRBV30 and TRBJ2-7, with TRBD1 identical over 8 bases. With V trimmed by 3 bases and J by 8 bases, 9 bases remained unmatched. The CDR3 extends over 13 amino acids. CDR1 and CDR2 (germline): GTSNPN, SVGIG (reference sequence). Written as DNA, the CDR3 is TGTGCCTGGAGAGCGGACAGGGAAGCGCAGCAGTACTTC. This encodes CAWRADREAQQYF.

CDR3 sequence: CAISPGEKLFF. The CDR3 nucleotides are TGTGCCATCAGCCCTGGTGAAAAACTGTTTTTT. The chain carries TRBV10-3 and TRBJ1-4, with no clear D. The CDR3 loop spans 11 amino acids. Germline V lookup: CDR1 ENHRY, CDR2 SYGVKD. V lost 6 bases, J lost 7 bases, and 6 bases lay in between.

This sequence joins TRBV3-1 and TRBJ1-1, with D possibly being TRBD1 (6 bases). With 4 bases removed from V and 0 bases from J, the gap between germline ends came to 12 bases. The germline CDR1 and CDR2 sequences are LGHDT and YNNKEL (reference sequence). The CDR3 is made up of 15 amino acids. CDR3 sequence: CASSRSGQLNTEAFF. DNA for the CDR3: TGTGCCAGCAGCCGGTCCGGACAGCTGAACACTGAAGCTTTCTTT.

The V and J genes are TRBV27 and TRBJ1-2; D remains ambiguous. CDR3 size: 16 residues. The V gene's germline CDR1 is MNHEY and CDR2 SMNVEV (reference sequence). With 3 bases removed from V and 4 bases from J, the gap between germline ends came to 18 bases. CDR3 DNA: TGTGCCAGCAGTTTGTCCGGAGCTATTGCCTTCTATGGCTACACCTTC. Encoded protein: CASSLSGAIAFYGYTF.

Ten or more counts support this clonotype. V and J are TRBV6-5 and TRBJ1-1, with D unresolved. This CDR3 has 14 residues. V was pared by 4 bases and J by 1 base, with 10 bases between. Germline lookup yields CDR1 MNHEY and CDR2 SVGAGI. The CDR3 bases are TGTGCCAGCAGTTTAGTCCTTCAGAACACTGAAGCTTTCTTT. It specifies CASSLVLQNTEAFF.